What follows are 27 T cell receptor beta chains derived from one specimen sequenced in a study of Ad26.COV2.S vaccination and SARS-CoV-2 variants. The protocol was immunoSEQ multiplex PCR, while the TCRdb copy is restricted to in-frame clones and leaves out a portion. The table has some 190,000 clones, 70% to 90% seen once. The sequenced sample was peripheral blood, obtained after recovery from COVID-19. The source is a human donor who had recovered from COVID-19.

This chain connects TRBV9 to TRBJ2-3; unclear D gene. The CDR3 covers 15 residues. Looked up from germline, CDR1 is SGDLS and CDR2 is YYNGEE. V was cut by 0 bases and J by 1 base, with 9 bases left in between. CDR3 region: CASSVGLGGTDTQYF. The CDR3 DNA reads TGTGCCAGCAGCGTAGGGCTTGGAGGCACAGATACGCAGTATTTT. The variable domain in full, with the rest retrieved from reference TRBV9 and TRBJ2-3, is DSGVTQTPKHLITATGQRVTLRCSPRSGDLSVYWYQQSLDQGLQFLIQYYNGEERAKGNILERFSAQQFPDLHSELNLSSLELGDSALYFCASSVGLGGTDTQYFGPGTRLTVL.

The chain has TRBV4-2 and TRBJ1-2; 9 nucleotides match TRBD1. The V gene end was trimmed by 2 bases and the J gene end by 7 bases; junction bases not matched to a gene: 5. This CDR3 comprises 14 residues. The germline CDR1 and CDR2 sequences are LGHNA and YNFKEQ. The DNA of the CDR3 is TGTGCCAGCAGCCAAACCACAGGGGGCGGTGGCTACACCTTC. This sequence encodes CASSQTTGGGGYTF.

This clone was seen just once. The J gene is TRBJ1-4, the V gene TRBV7-8, with D unclear. The germline CDR1 and CDR2 sequences are SGHVS and FQNEAQ. The CDR3 covers 13 residues. The V end was cut by 5 bases, the J end by 5 bases, with 9 bases between. The CDR3 DNA is TGTGCCAGCAGCCGGGCACGCAATGAAAAACTGTTTTTT. Translating it yields CASSRARNEKLFF.

CDR3 sequence: CATSSWFFRGRRMNTEAFF. The CDR3 DNA is TGTGCCACCAGCAGCTGGTTTTTTAGGGGGAGGAGAATGAACACTGAAGCTTTCTTT. The chain uses TRBV15 and TRBJ1-1; D is perhaps TRBD1 (6 bases). The V end was cut by 3 bases, the J end by 0 bases, with 23 bases between. The CDR3 is 19 amino acids. Germline loops: CDR1 LNHNV, CDR2 YYDKDF (reference sequence).

The chain is built from TRBV6-5 and TRBJ1-3, with D possibly TRBD1 on 5 matching bases. CDR3 length: 13 amino acids. V lost 5 bases and J 4 bases, leaving 9 bases between the germline ends. The V gene's germline CDR1 is MNHEY and CDR2 SVGAGI. This CDR3 reads CASSLSGGNTIYF. The CDR3 nucleotides are TGTGCCAGCAGTCTCTCAGGGGGAAACACCATATATTTT.

V and J are TRBV5-1 and TRBJ2-7; the D gene could be TRBD1 or TRBD2 (5 bases each). Trimming cost V 0 bases and J 4 bases, with 8 bases left between them. The CDR3 contains 13 residues. CDR1 and CDR2 (germline): SGHRS, YFSETQ. CDR3 coding DNA: TGCGCCAGCAGCTTGGAGGGACCTTACGAGCAGTACTTC. Protein sequence: CASSLEGPYEQYF. The full variable domain, its missing parts supplied by reference TRBV5-1 and TRBJ2-7, is KAGVTQTPRYLIKTRGQQVTLSCSPISGHRSVSWYQQTPGQGLQFLFEYFSETQRNKGNFPGRFSGRQFSNSRSEMNVSTLELGDSALYLCASSLEGPYEQYFGPGTRLTVT.

About this clone: The sample carries other DNA sequences with the same CDR3. The chain uses TRBV28 and TRBJ1-2, with TRBD1 matching over 7 bases. V shed 4 bases and J 8 bases; nucleotides not matched to a gene: 7. Germline V lookup: CDR1 MDHEN, CDR2 SYDVKM. The CDR3 length is 13 residues. CDR3 bases: TGTGCCAGCAGTTCAGGGGGTCGACGGGGCTACACCTTC. Residues: CASSSGGRRGYTF.

The rearrangement links TRBV6-6 to TRBJ2-7, with unresolved D. The CDR3 is made up of 15 amino acids. Deletions cut 0 bases from V and 0 bases from J, with 9 bases between. Germline V lookup: CDR1 MNHNY, CDR2 SVGAGI (reference sequence). The chain's CDR3 is CASSYSATTSYEQYF. In nucleotides, the CDR3 is TGTGCCAGCAGTTACTCGGCAACTACCTCCTACGAGCAGTACTTC.

This rearrangement joins TRBV6-5 to TRBJ2-7; D possibly corresponds to TRBD2 (7 bases). Germline values: CDR1 MNHEY, CDR2 SVGAGI. Trimming removed 8 bases at V and 0 bases at J, with 8 bases between. CDR3 length: 12 residues. The CDR3 nucleotides read TGTGCCAGCCGGGGGGCCTCCTACGAGCAGTACTTC. Residues: CASRGASYEQYF.

The chain has TRBV5-1 and TRBJ1-4; 8 bases are a match to TRBD1. Germline CDR1 reads SGHRS; CDR2 reads YFSETQ. The length of the CDR3 is 14 residues. V was pared by 4 bases and J by 8 bases, with 7 bases of the junction left unmatched. CDR3 sequence (DNA): TGCGCCAGCAGCCAAGGACAGGGTTGGGAAAAACTGTTTTTT. This sequence encodes CASSQGQGWEKLFF.

The chain recombines TRBV18 with TRBJ1-1, with a tentative D call TRBD1 (6 bases). The CDR3 is 15 residues long. The ends were cut back, 3 bases at V and 4 bases at J, with 15 bases in the middle. From germline, CDR1 is KGHSH and CDR2 LQKENI. CDR3 coding DNA: TGTGCCAGCTCACCGGTTTTACAGGGAGGCACTGAAGCTTTCTTT. Translated: CASSPVLQGGTEAFF. Full variable domain (outside the CDR3, taken from reference TRBV18 and TRBJ1-1): NAGVMQNPRHLVRRRGQEARLRCSPMKGHSHVYWYRQLPEEGLKFMVYLQKENIIDESGMPKERFSAEFPKEGPSILRIQQVVRGDSAAYFCASSPVLQGGTEAFFGQGTRLTVV.

The J gene is TRBJ2-1, the V gene TRBV19; no reliable D call. V lost 6 bases and J lost 1, with 7 bases in between. The CDR3 runs 13 residues. Looked up from germline, CDR1 is LNHDA and CDR2 is SQIVND (reference sequence). The CDR3 here is CASSVTSYNEQFF. The CDR3 bases are TGTGCCAGTAGCGTCACATCCTACAATGAGCAGTTCTTC.

This clone was counted between two and nine times. The chain joins TRBV15 to TRBJ2-1; 7 bases map to TRBD2. This CDR3 is built from 13 residues. J gave up 4 bases and V 8 bases, and 5 bases lay outside the gene matches. Germline lookup yields CDR1 LNHNV and CDR2 YYDKDF (reference sequence). The chain's CDR3 is CATGGESYNEQFF. The CDR3 DNA reads TGTGCCACCGGGGGGGAATCGTACAATGAGCAGTTCTTC.

V usage is TRBV3-1 (or the pseudogene TRBV3-2) and J usage is TRBJ2-1; D gene uncertain. The CDR3 extends over 18 amino acids. The V and J ends lost 0 bases and 7 bases respectively, with 22 bases between them. Looked up from germline, CDR1 is LGHDT and CDR2 is YNNKEL (reference sequence). The CDR3 DNA reads as TGTGCCAGCAGCCAAGAACGTTTCATCCGAGGACCCTTGAATGAGCAGTTCTTC. Its translation is CASSQERFIRGPLNEQFF.

The gene calls are TRBV20-1 and TRBJ2-5; D gene uncertain. Looked up from germline, CDR1 is DFQATT and CDR2 is SNEGSKA (reference sequence). The CDR3 spans 11 residues. Trimming took off 0 bases at V and 5 bases at J, with 4 bases between the two ends. CDR3 loop: CSARDWETQYF. The CDR3 DNA reads TGCAGTGCTAGAGATTGGGAGACCCAGTACTTC.

The gene calls are TRBV5-4 and TRBJ1-1; D unresolved. V was clipped by 4 bases and J by 4 bases, with 8 bases between them. The CDR3 runs 12 residues. Germline V gene data show CDR1 as SGHNT and CDR2 as YYREEE (reference sequence). CDR3 sequence: CASSPSLTEAFF. DNA for the CDR3: TGTGCCAGCAGCCCTAGCCTCACTGAAGCTTTCTTT.

The rearrangement links TRBV5-4 to TRBJ1-2, with TRBD1 matching 9 bases. The CDR3 runs 15 residues. Germline lookup yields CDR1 SGHNT and CDR2 YYREEE (reference sequence). With V trimmed by 4 bases and J by 11 bases, 15 bases remained unmatched. CDR3 coding DNA: TGTGCCAGCAGCAACCCCGACAGGGGGGGTTTTGGGTACACCTTC. Its protein product is CASSNPDRGGFGYTF.

This clone has just one count. This chain uses TRBV12-5 with TRBJ2-1; the D gene is possibly TRBD2 (6 bases). Germline V gives CDR1 LGHNT, CDR2 FRNRAP. The length of the CDR3 is 12 residues. Trimming left V 7 bases short and J 10 bases short, with 14 bases between. The CDR3 DNA reads TGTGCTAGTGCCAAAGGACTATCCGAGCAGTTCTTC. Its protein product is CASAKGLSEQFF.

This chain links TRBV6-1 with TRBJ2-1, with TRBD1 identical over 8 bases. The junction had 8 bases not matched to a gene; V was cut back by 1 base and J by 3 bases. Germline V gene sequence: CDR1 MNHNS, CDR2 SASEGT. The CDR3 is made up of 17 amino acids. CDR3 amino acids: CASSEEIRGQVYNEQFF. DNA for the CDR3: TGTGCCAGCAGTGAAGAAATTCGGGGACAGGTCTACAATGAGCAGTTCTTC.

This rearrangement joins TRBV5-6 to TRBJ2-2; TRBD2 agrees at 8 bases. Germline CDR1 reads SGHDT; CDR2 reads YYEEEE. V dropped 2 bases and J dropped 5; count of bases not matched to a gene: 5. This CDR3 region has 15 residues. The CDR3 DNA follows: TGTGCCAGCAGCTTCCCCGGGACTAGGACCGGGGAGCTGTTTTTT. Protein: CASSFPGTRTGELFF.

The chain links TRBV27 to TRBJ2-7; D is perhaps TRBD2 (5 bases). Germline CDR1 is MNHEY and CDR2 is SMNVEV (reference sequence). V was shortened by 7 bases and J by 5 bases, with 15 bases between the two germline ends. The CDR3 is 13 amino acids. CDR3 sequence (DNA): TGTGCCAGCAAAGGCCGGAAGGGAGACGAGCAGTACTTC. Protein: CASKGRKGDEQYF.

The chain is built from TRBV30 and TRBJ2-3, with D tentatively TRBD1 (5 bases). Germline lookup yields CDR1 GTSNPN and CDR2 SVGIG (reference sequence). The CDR3 is made up of 17 amino acids. This CDR3 is CACPYLPQAGYTDTQYF. For the CDR3, the DNA is TGTGCTTGCCCTTACCTACCACAGGCCGGATACACAGATACGCAGTATTTT.

This chain uses TRBV3-1 (or the pseudogene TRBV3-2) with TRBJ1-1; D gene ambiguous. The V and J ends lost 4 bases and 1 base respectively, with 16 bases between them. CDR1 and CDR2 from the germline V gene are LGHDT and YNNKEL (reference sequence). This CDR3 is built from 16 residues. The CDR3 nucleotides are TGTGCCAGCAGCCCGTATCGGGCGGCGGGGAACACTGAAGCTTTCTTT. Translated: CASSPYRAAGNTEAFF.

This sequence joins TRBV6-5 and TRBJ2-7; tentative D call: TRBD2 (6 bases). V was shortened by 7 bases and J by 3 bases, with 16 bases between the two germline ends. From germline, CDR1 is MNHEY and CDR2 SVGAGI. This CDR3 has 14 amino acids. In nucleotides, the CDR3 is TGTGCCAGCATCCGGGTGGAGGGATTCTACGAGCAGTACTTC. Protein sequence: CASIRVEGFYEQYF.

The gene calls are TRBV12-3 or TRBV12-4 and TRBJ1-6; D is unresolved. This CDR3 contains 13 residues. The V and J ends lost 2 bases and 8 bases respectively, with 7 bases between them. CDR3 in amino acids: CASSLLRDSPLHF. CDR3 sequence (DNA): TGTGCCAGCAGTTTATTACGAGATTCACCCCTCCACTTT.

The J gene is TRBJ2-2, the V gene TRBV7-8; TRBD2 might be the D (7 bases). Germline-derived CDR1 and CDR2 are SGHVS and FQNEAQ. This CDR3 spans 15 amino acids. The V end was cut by 5 bases, the J end by 3 bases, with 13 bases between. The CDR3 DNA reads TGTGCCAGCAGCCCGGGGGGCAGACACACCGGGGAGCTGTTTTTT. This codes for CASSPGGRHTGELFF.

The table lists this clone with a few counts. The rearrangement joins TRBV2 to TRBJ2-1; 10 bases match TRBD2. Germline V gives CDR1 SNHLY, CDR2 FYNNEI. Unmatched junction bases numbered 14, after V lost 6 bases and J lost 15 bases. The CDR3 is 14 residues long. CDR3 protein: CASSPWTSGTKPFF. The DNA of the CDR3 is TGTGCCAGCAGCCCTTGGACTAGCGGAACTAAACCGTTCTTC.